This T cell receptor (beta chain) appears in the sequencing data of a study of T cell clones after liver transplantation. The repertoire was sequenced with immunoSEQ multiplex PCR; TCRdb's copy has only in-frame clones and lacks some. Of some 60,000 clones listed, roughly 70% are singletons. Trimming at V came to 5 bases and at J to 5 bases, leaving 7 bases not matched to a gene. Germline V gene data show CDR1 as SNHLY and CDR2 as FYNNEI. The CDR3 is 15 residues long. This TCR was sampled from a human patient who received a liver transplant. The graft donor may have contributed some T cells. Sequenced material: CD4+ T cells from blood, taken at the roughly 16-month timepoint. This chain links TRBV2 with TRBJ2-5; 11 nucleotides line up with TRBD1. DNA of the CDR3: TGTGCCAGCAGTCTGGGACAGGGGGGATGGGAGACCCAGTACTTC. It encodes CASSLGQGGWETQYF.